This T cell receptor beta chain emerged from a study of blood T cell repertoires in COVID-19. Study at large: From the United States, Italy and Spain came samples of acute and convalescent COVID-19.

V dropped 7 bases and J dropped 7; count of bases not matched to a gene: 6. This CDR3 is built from 15 residues. Germline V lookup: CDR1 MNHEY, CDR2 SMNVEV (reference sequence). Sequencing was performed with immunoSEQ multiplex PCR; in TCRdb, only in-frame clones are kept and a portion is missing. Of roughly 500,000 clones listed, approximately 87% were seen once; the top ten hold roughly 1.9%. Participants were aged about 18 to 89 years from approximately 23 US areas. Recovered status applied to Cohort 3 donors who had two consecutive negative PCRs. It also applied to those with clearance or with symptom resolution. This clone was seen only a few times.

The sequencing sample was made of PBMCs or T cells enriched from blood (not recorded which). This sequence was found in a woman in her thirties or forties who had recovered from COVID-19. The chain is built from TRBV27 and TRBJ1-6; 11 bases align to TRBD1. CDR3 amino acids: CASKDRGRVNSPLHF. DNA for the CDR3: TGTGCCAGCAAGGACAGGGGGCGCGTAAATTCACCCCTCCACTTT.